These T cell receptor beta chains were read from a single sample in a study of neurological immune-mediated disorders. A single record per CDR3 protein comes from TCRdb applying MiXCR to the 5' RACE reads. Of about 39,000 distinct CDR3 sequences listed, approximately 7% are singletons. The specimen was CD4+ T cells from blood. These receptor sequences come from a man between 50 and 59 years old in good health. Each CDR3 is given with its conserved first and last residue. The D gene is left open where the match is weak. Size tells how often a clone was seen (once, few, many) or the class of an expanded clone, and some rows leave it out.

CDR3 protein: CASSPQGSGAGGYTF; CDR3 DNA: TGTGCCAGCAGCCCTCAGGGGTCGGGGGCGGGAGGCTACACCTTC; V gene: TRBV9; D gene: NA; J gene: TRBJ1-2; clone size: many
CDR3 protein: CSAGEDYEQYF; CDR3 DNA: TGCAGTGCTGGGGAAGACTACGAGCAGTACTTC; V gene: TRBV20-1; D gene: NA; J gene: TRBJ2-7; clone size: NA
CDR3 protein: CASSPSWEGTDTQYF; CDR3 DNA: TGTGCCAGCAGCCCATCGTGGGAGGGGACAGATACGCAGTATTTT; V gene: TRBV9; D gene: TRBD2; J gene: TRBJ2-3; clone size: many
CDR3 protein: CASSLGPARQKNTEAFF; CDR3 DNA: TGTGCCAGTAGTTTGGGACCGGCGCGGCAGAAGAACACTGAAGCTTTCTTT; V gene: TRBV19; D gene: NA; J gene: TRBJ1-1; clone size: many
CDR3 protein: CASSIQVDEQFF; CDR3 DNA: TGTGCCAGCAGTATCCAAGTGGATGAGCAGTTCTTC; V gene: TRBV2; D gene: NA; J gene: TRBJ2-1; clone size: many
CDR3 protein: CAISGGAGEDEQFF; CDR3 DNA: TGTGCCATCAGTGGAGGGGCGGGAGAAGATGAGCAGTTCTTC; V gene: TRBV10-3; D gene: TRBD2; J gene: TRBJ2-1; clone size: many
CDR3 protein: CARSSSGGYNEQFF; CDR3 DNA: TGTGCCCGCTCCTCTAGCGGGGGATACAATGAGCAGTTCTTC; V gene: TRBV30; D gene: TRBD2; J gene: TRBJ2-1; clone size: many
CDR3 protein: CASRPVGQVKSTDTQYF; CDR3 DNA: TGTGCCAGCAGGCCCGTAGGACAGGTTAAATCCACAGATACGCAGTATTTT; V gene: TRBV28; D gene: TRBD1; J gene: TRBJ2-3; clone size: NA
CDR3 protein: CASSPGGNSYEQYF; CDR3 DNA: TGCGCCAGCAGCCCAGGGGGCAACTCCTACGAGCAGTACTTC; V gene: TRBV5-1; D gene: TRBD1; J gene: TRBJ2-7; clone size: NA
CDR3 protein: CSAGSGRSDTQYF; CDR3 DNA: TGCAGTGCTGGTAGCGGGAGGTCAGATACGCAGTATTTT; V gene: TRBV20-1; D gene: TRBD2; J gene: TRBJ2-3; clone size: many
CDR3 protein: CSARDNSPLHF; CDR3 DNA: TGCAGTGCTAGAGATAATTCACCCCTCCACTTT; V gene: TRBV20-1; D gene: NA; J gene: TRBJ1-6; clone size: many
CDR3 protein: CASSPTGSQVREQFF; CDR3 DNA: TGTGCCAGCAGCCCCACCGGGTCCCAGGTCCGAGAGCAGTTCTTC; V gene: TRBV7-3; D gene: NA; J gene: TRBJ2-1; clone size: many
CDR3 protein: CASSSGQGDSPLHF; CDR3 DNA: TGTGCCAGCAGTTCGGGACAGGGCGATTCACCCCTCCACTTT; V gene: TRBV28; D gene: TRBD1; J gene: TRBJ1-6; clone size: many
CDR3 protein: CATGLAGWSDTQYF; CDR3 DNA: TGTGCCACTGGACTAGCGGGATGGTCAGATACGCAGTATTTT; V gene: TRBV6-2/TRBV6-3; D gene: TRBD2; J gene: TRBJ2-3; clone size: many
CDR3 protein: CASSPLAGGEETQYF; CDR3 DNA: TGCGCCAGCAGTCCCCTAGCGGGAGGGGAAGAGACCCAGTACTTC; V gene: TRBV5-1; D gene: TRBD2; J gene: TRBJ2-5; clone size: many
CDR3 protein: CASSTTGTSAAYEQYF; CDR3 DNA: TGCGCCAGCAGCACAACCGGGACTAGCGCCGCCTACGAGCAGTACTTC; V gene: TRBV5-1; D gene: TRBD2; J gene: TRBJ2-7; clone size: many
CDR3 protein: CASSYASGSPSYEQYF; CDR3 DNA: TGTGCCAGCAGTTACGCTAGCGGGAGTCCCTCCTACGAGCAGTACTTC; V gene: TRBV6-5; D gene: TRBD2; J gene: TRBJ2-7; clone size: many
CDR3 protein: CASSLGPGTYEQYF; CDR3 DNA: TGCGCCAGCAGCTTGGGCCCAGGCACCTACGAGCAGTACTTC; V gene: TRBV5-1; D gene: NA; J gene: TRBJ2-7; clone size: many
CDR3 protein: CASSQESHGYAKNIQYF; CDR3 DNA: TGCGCCAGCAGCCAAGAAAGTCACGGGTACGCCAAAAACATTCAGTACTTC; V gene: TRBV4-3; D gene: NA; J gene: TRBJ2-4; clone size: NA
CDR3 protein: CSARAVTGFPDTQYF; CDR3 DNA: TGCAGTGCTAGAGCTGTGACAGGGTTTCCAGATACGCAGTATTTT; V gene: TRBV20-1; D gene: TRBD1; J gene: TRBJ2-3; clone size: many
CDR3 protein: CAQRGPTSYEQYF; CDR3 DNA: TGTGCCCAAAGGGGCCCGACGTCCTACGAGCAGTACTTC; V gene: TRBV4-2; D gene: NA; J gene: TRBJ2-7; clone size: many
CDR3 protein: CSARGLSEKLFF; CDR3 DNA: TGCAGTGCTAGAGGCCTCTCCGAAAAACTGTTTTTT; V gene: TRBV20-1; D gene: NA; J gene: TRBJ1-4; clone size: many
CDR3 protein: CASSLERWQGARESTEAFF; CDR3 DNA: TGTGCCAGCAGCTTAGAGCGTTGGCAGGGGGCGCGGGAGAGTACTGAAGCTTTCTTT; V gene: TRBV11-1; D gene: TRBD1; J gene: TRBJ1-1; clone size: few
CDR3 protein: CASSLGLAQNYEQYF; CDR3 DNA: TGTGCCAGCAGCCTCGGACTAGCACAGAACTACGAGCAGTACTTC; V gene: TRBV5-5; D gene: TRBD2; J gene: TRBJ2-7; clone size: many
CDR3 protein: CASSPRGTGLGDTQYF; CDR3 DNA: TGTGCCAGCTCACCACGCGGGACAGGGCTGGGAGATACGCAGTATTTT; V gene: TRBV18; D gene: TRBD1; J gene: TRBJ2-3; clone size: many
CDR3 protein: CASSLWRERDEQYF; CDR3 DNA: TGTGCCAGCAGTTTATGGCGGGAGCGCGACGAGCAGTACTTC; V gene: TRBV6-2/TRBV6-3; D gene: TRBD2; J gene: TRBJ2-7; clone size: many
CDR3 protein: CASSLVGGRSPDEQFF; CDR3 DNA: TGTGCCAGCAGCTTAGTAGGCGGGAGAAGTCCCGATGAGCAGTTCTTC; V gene: TRBV7-2; D gene: TRBD2; J gene: TRBJ2-1; clone size: many
CDR3 protein: CASSPVGNSYNEQFF; CDR3 DNA: TGTGCCAGCTCACCTGTCGGGAACTCCTACAATGAGCAGTTCTTC; V gene: TRBV18; D gene: NA; J gene: TRBJ2-1; clone size: NA
CDR3 protein: CASSPRVNEQFF; CDR3 DNA: TGTGCCAGCAGTCCCAGGGTAAATGAGCAGTTCTTC; V gene: TRBV27; D gene: NA; J gene: TRBJ2-1; clone size: many
CDR3 protein: CASSSRGDGGQYF; CDR3 DNA: TGTGCCAGCAGCTCCCGGGGGGACGGAGGACAGTACTTC; V gene: TRBV9; D gene: TRBD2; J gene: TRBJ2-4; clone size: many
CDR3 protein: CASSDVRASGTYEQYF; CDR3 DNA: TGTGCCAGCAGTGATGTTAGGGCCTCTGGTACCTACGAGCAGTACTTC; V gene: TRBV25-1; D gene: NA; J gene: TRBJ2-7; clone size: many
CDR3 protein: CASSLGGGSDTQYF; CDR3 DNA: TGCGCCAGCAGCTTGGGAGGAGGTTCAGATACGCAGTATTTT; V gene: TRBV5-1; D gene: NA; J gene: TRBJ2-3; clone size: many
CDR3 protein: CSAWTSGSADTQYF; CDR3 DNA: TGCAGTGCTTGGACTAGCGGGAGCGCAGATACGCAGTATTTT; V gene: TRBV20-1; D gene: TRBD2; J gene: TRBJ2-3; clone size: many
CDR3 protein: CATSRALAGGDTQYF; CDR3 DNA: TGTGCCACCAGCAGGGCCTTGGCTGGGGGAGATACGCAGTATTTT; V gene: TRBV15; D gene: NA; J gene: TRBJ2-3; clone size: NA
CDR3 protein: CSARDWASGDTQYF; CDR3 DNA: TGCAGTGCTAGAGATTGGGCTAGCGGGGATACGCAGTATTTT; V gene: TRBV20-1; D gene: TRBD2; J gene: TRBJ2-3; clone size: few
CDR3 protein: CSVSPFAYEQYF; CDR3 DNA: TGCAGTGTTTCTCCGTTCGCCTACGAGCAGTACTTC; V gene: TRBV20-1; D gene: NA; J gene: TRBJ2-7; clone size: NA
CDR3 protein: CASSQRPSAGGPNEQFF; CDR3 DNA: TGCGCCAGCAGCCAAAGACCCTCAGCGGGAGGGCCGAATGAGCAGTTCTTC; V gene: TRBV4-1; D gene: TRBD2; J gene: TRBJ2-1; clone size: many